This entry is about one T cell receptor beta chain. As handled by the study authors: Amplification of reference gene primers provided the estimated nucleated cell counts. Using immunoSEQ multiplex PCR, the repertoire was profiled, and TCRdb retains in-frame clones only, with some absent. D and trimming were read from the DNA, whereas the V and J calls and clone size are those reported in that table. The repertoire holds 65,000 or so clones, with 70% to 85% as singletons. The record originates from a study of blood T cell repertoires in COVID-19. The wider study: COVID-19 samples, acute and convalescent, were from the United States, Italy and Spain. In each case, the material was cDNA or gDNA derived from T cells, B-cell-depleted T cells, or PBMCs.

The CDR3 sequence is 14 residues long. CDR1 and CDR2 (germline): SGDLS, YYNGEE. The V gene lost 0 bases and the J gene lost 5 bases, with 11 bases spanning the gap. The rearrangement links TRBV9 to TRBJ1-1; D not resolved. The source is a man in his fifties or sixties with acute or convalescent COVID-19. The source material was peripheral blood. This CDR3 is CASSVGQRGTEAFF. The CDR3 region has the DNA TGTGCCAGCAGCGTAGGTCAAAGAGGGACTGAAGCTTTCTTT.